The 28 T cell receptor beta chains reported below all come from one sample, sequenced in a study of regulatory T cells in long-lasting Graves disease. HTBI primers from iRepertoire and Arm-PCR of CDR3 regions yielded the TCR beta libraries. TCRdb reprocessed the multiplex PCR reads via MiXCR and lists one record per CDR3 protein. The data hold 450,000 or so distinct CDR3 sequences, with under 25% observed a single time. Noted time point: persistent/refractory GD, antithyroid drugs over 5 years with positive TRAb. Making the TCR library involved RNA that had been extracted from PBMCs. This sample comprised peripheral blood mononuclear cells (PBMCs), obtained when the disease was refractory, from a patient treated with antithyroid drugs. Source of these receptors: a female donor with Graves disease.

As to this clonotype: A much bigger clone sits one base away, suggesting this may be a read error. V and J are TRBV12-3 or TRBV12-4 and TRBJ2-2; the D gene is possibly TRBD1 (6 bases). The CDR3 is made up of 14 amino acids. In nucleotides, the CDR3 is TGTGCCAACAGTAACAGGGTAGGGGCCGGGGAGCTGTTTTTT. It encodes CANSNRVGAGELFF.

This clonotype was observed a few times. The V and J genes are TRBV20-1 and TRBJ2-7, with D possibly TRBD2 on 6 matching bases. The CDR3 is 16 residues long. From germline, CDR1 is DFQATT and CDR2 SNEGSKA (reference sequence). V gave up 3 bases and J gave up 0 bases, with 18 bases separating them. In DNA form, the CDR3 reads TGCAGTGCTAGGGGGGGATACTCGGGGTACTCCTACGAGCAGTACTTC. It is translated as CSARGGYSGYSYEQYF.

This clonotype was observed a few times. The chain recombines TRBV9 with TRBJ1-1, with 7 bases aligning to TRBD1. This CDR3 contains 16 residues. CDR1 and CDR2 (germline): SGDLS, YYNGEE. J lost 1 base, V lost 4 bases, and 10 bases had no gene match. Here the CDR3 DNA reads TGTGCCAGCAGCCTGGGTGGAGGGACAGCGAACACTGAAGCTTTCTTT. Encoded protein: CASSLGGGTANTEAFF.

Of note for this clonotype: This may be a read error, as it is one base from a much larger clone. The V and J genes are TRBV6-9 and TRBJ1-2, with D uncertain. There are 14 residues in the CDR3. The V end was cut by 3 bases, the J end by 7 bases, with 15 bases between. Germline CDR1 MNHGY, CDR2 SVAAGI. The CDR3 DNA is TGTGCCAGCAGTTACCCCACACGGGAAGGTGGCTACACCTTC. Translation: CASSYPTREGGYTF.

The chain is built from TRBV7-3 and TRBJ1-1; D not certain. This CDR3 contains 13 residues. V lost 5 bases to trimming and J lost 4 bases, with 11 bases between them. Germline V lookup: CDR1 SGHTA, CDR2 FQGTGA. As DNA, the CDR3 is TGTGCCAGCAGCCGAACGTATGGCACTGAAGCTTTCTTT. Translation: CASSRTYGTEAFF.

In this sample, this clonotype turned up a few times. V gene TRBV7-2 combines with J gene TRBJ1-2, with 9 bases aligning to TRBD1. Germline V gene data show CDR1 as SGHTA and CDR2 as FQGNSA. The CDR3 has 14 amino acids. With 3 bases clipped from V and 6 bases from J, the junction kept 5 bases outside the gene matches. The CDR3 nucleotides read TGTGCCAGCAGCTTCAGGACAGGGGAGGATGGCTACACCTTC. Translation gives CASSFRTGEDGYTF.

This clonotype has more than one count but fewer than ten. One base away lies a much larger clone, so this may be a sequencing read error. V is TRBV28 and J is TRBJ1-5; the D is unclear. Germline assignment: CDR1 MDHEN and CDR2 SYDVKM. This CDR3 has 13 amino acids. V lost 3 bases and J 7 bases, leaving 10 bases between the germline ends. CDR3 bases: TGTGCCAGCAGTTTCCGCCGGCACCAGCCCCAGCATTTT. Its protein is CASSFRRHQPQHF.

The rearrangement uses TRBV27 and TRBJ2-2; D possibly corresponds to TRBD2 (5 bases). CDR1 and CDR2 from the germline V gene are MNHEY and SMNVEV (reference sequence). V lost 1 base and J 7 bases, leaving 13 bases between the germline ends. The CDR3 extends over 15 amino acids. The CDR3 nucleotides are TGTGCCAGCAGTTTATTCGAGGGTTTAGGCGGGGAGCTGTTTTTT. Its translation is CASSLFEGLGGELFF.

The chain is built from TRBV7-2 and TRBJ2-2; D unresolved. CDR3 size: 18 residues. In germline, CDR1 is SGHTA, CDR2 FQGNSA. V shed 3 bases and J shed 1 base, with 18 bases lying between them. The CDR3 bases are TGTGCCAGCAGCTTCCCACGAAGGGCCGAGTTGAACACCGGGGAGCTGTTTTTT. It specifies CASSFPRRAELNTGELFF. Supplemented by reference TRBV7-2 and TRBJ2-2, the full variable domain reads GAGVSQSPSNKVTEKGKDVELRCDPISGHTALYWYRQSLGQGLEFLIYFQGNSAPDKSGLPSDRFSAERTGGSVSTLTIQRTQQEDSAVYLCASSFPRRAELNTGELFFGEGSRLTVL.

At least ten counts were recorded for this clonotype. The chain uses TRBV20-1 and TRBJ1-1; D ambiguous. This CDR3 comprises 12 residues. V was trimmed by 1 base and J by 5 bases, leaving 8 bases between them. Germline loops: CDR1 DFQATT, CDR2 SNEGSKA (reference sequence). CDR3 DNA: TGCAGTGCTAGAGGGGGAGGGACTGAAGCTTTCTTT. Its translation is CSARGGGTEAFF.

Many counts were recorded for this clonotype. The chain carries TRBV28 and TRBJ1-6, with D perhaps TRBD1 (6 bases). Germline CDR1 reads MDHEN; CDR2 reads SYDVKM. The V gene lost 8 bases and the J gene lost 6 bases, with 11 bases spanning the gap. This CDR3 is 13 amino acids long. The CDR3 reads CASFDRSNSPLHF. The CDR3 DNA reads TGTGCCAGCTTTGACAGGAGTAATTCACCCCTCCACTTT.

This clonotype occurred many times. The V and J genes are TRBV7-9 and TRBJ1-2, with TRBD1 identical over 8 bases. This CDR3 has 12 amino acids. V was pared by 6 bases and J by 6 bases, with 3 bases of the junction left unmatched. Germline CDR1 SEHNR, CDR2 FQNEAQ (reference sequence). CDR3 DNA: TGTGCCAGCAGAACAGGGGGGGATGGCTACACCTTC. It codes for CASRTGGDGYTF. The full variable domain, in which reference TRBV7-9 and TRBJ1-2 provide the parts outside the CDR3, is DTGVSQNPRHKITKRGQNVTFRCDPISEHNRLYWYRQTLGQGPEFLTYFQNEAQLEKSRLLSDRFSAERPKGSFSTLEIQRTEQGDSAMYLCASRTGGDGYTFGSGTRLTVV.

The sample holds many counts of this clonotype. The J gene is TRBJ2-7, the V gene TRBV29-1, with D perhaps TRBD1 (6 bases). This CDR3 has 14 amino acids. Trimming pared 5 bases from V and 3 bases from J, leaving 17 bases between. The germline gives CDR1 SQVTM, CDR2 ANQGSEA. The CDR3: CSVPGTKLNYEQYF. The CDR3 nucleotides read TGCAGCGTTCCCGGGACAAAGCTTAACTACGAGCAGTACTTC.

The chain carries TRBV9 and TRBJ1-2; 7 bases align to TRBD1. This CDR3 is 16 amino acids long. V lost 4 bases and J lost 0; bases outside the gene matches: 9. Germline assignment: CDR1 SGDLS and CDR2 YYNGEE. The CDR3 coding sequence is TGTGCCAGCAGCCGCGAATTAGGACAGGCTAACTATGGCTACACCTTC. Protein product: CASSRELGQANYGYTF.

This clonotype was counted many times. The J gene is TRBJ2-6, the V gene TRBV28; D possibly matches TRBD1 or TRBD2 (7 bases each). Germline CDR1 reads MDHEN; CDR2 reads SYDVKM. With 4 bases removed from V and 5 bases from J, the gap between germline ends came to 30 bases. The CDR3 spans 21 residues. CDR3 loop: CASSSGGTGVNRGFWANVLTF. The CDR3 nucleotides are TGTGCCAGCAGTTCGGGGGGAACAGGGGTCAATCGTGGGTTCTGGGCCAACGTCCTGACTTTC.

The chain recombines TRBV7-2 with TRBJ2-1; 11 bases line up with TRBD2. The CDR3 extends over 14 amino acids. Per germline, CDR1 SGHTA and CDR2 FQGNSA. The V segment lost 5 bases and the J segment 8 bases; nucleotides outside the gene matches: 5. CDR3 DNA: TGTGCCAGCAGCCTTAGCGGGAGGGCCTATGAGCAGTTCTTC. Its protein is CASSLSGRAYEQFF.

The chain joins TRBV28 to TRBJ2-1, with 10 nucleotides matching TRBD2. CDR1 MDHEN and CDR2 SYDVKM come from the germline V gene. V gave up 3 bases and J gave up 5 bases; unmatched junction bases: 13. There are 18 residues in the CDR3. In DNA form, the CDR3 reads TGTGCCAGCAGTTTCTATAGAAGCGGGGGGGCCGAAGACAATGAGCAGTTCTTC. Encoded protein: CASSFYRSGGAEDNEQFF.

In this sample, this clonotype turned up many times. This chain connects TRBV7-2 to TRBJ2-7, with D perhaps assigned TRBD1 or TRBD2 (5 bases each). V lost 3 bases, J lost 3 bases, and 9 bases lay in between. This CDR3 is built from 13 residues. Germline lookup yields CDR1 SGHTA and CDR2 FQGNSA. CDR3 protein: CASSFWGSYEQYF. The CDR3 DNA reads as TGTGCCAGCAGCTTCTGGGGGAGCTACGAGCAGTACTTC.

Concerning this clonotype itself: This may come from a read error, since a much larger clone is one base off. V usage is TRBV7-2 and J usage is TRBJ1-1; D gene ambiguous. CDR1 and CDR2 from the germline V gene are SGHTA and FQGNSA. The CDR3 has 15 residues. In DNA, the CDR3 is TGTGCCAGCAGCTTAAGGGCGGGATTCGGCACTGAAGCTTCCTTT. Translation: CASSLRAGFGTEASF.

This clonotype was seen ten or more times. The chain carries TRBV6-1 and TRBJ2-5, with 12 bases matching TRBD2. With 5 bases clipped from V and 4 bases from J, the junction kept 8 bases outside the gene matches. The CDR3 sequence is 16 residues long. Germline V lookup: CDR1 MNHNS, CDR2 SASEGT. In nucleotides, the CDR3 is TGTGCCAGCAGTCCGCGACTAGCGGGAGACGGAGAGACCCAGTACTTC. It is translated as CASSPRLAGDGETQYF.

This clonotype was found a few times. At one end the junction does not follow the germline gene, possibly because of a read error. The V call is TRBV20-1, the J call TRBJ1-2; weak D call: TRBD1 (6 bases). The germline V gene has CDR1 DFQATT and CDR2 SNEGSKA (reference sequence). The CDR3 has 13 residues. CDR3 sequence: CNARDDRNYGYTF. The CDR3 DNA sequence: TGCAATGCTAGGGACGACAGGAACTATGGCTACACCTTC.

The V gene is TRBV6-4, the J gene TRBJ1-6; TRBD1 aligns across 7 bases. J gave up 9 bases and V 5 bases, and 7 bases lay outside the gene matches. In germline, CDR1 is MRHNA, CDR2 SNTAGT. This CDR3 is 14 amino acids long. Here the CDR3 reads CASSRDRVGSPLHF. CDR3 bases: TGTGCCAGCAGTCGCGACAGGGTGGGTTCACCCCTCCACTTT.

As for this clonotype: The junction differs from germline at one of its ends, possibly a read error. The chain combines TRBV5-5 with TRBJ1-6, with TRBD1 matching 8 bases. This CDR3 spans 15 amino acids. Per germline, CDR1 SGHKS and CDR2 YYEKEE (reference sequence). In DNA form, the CDR3 reads TGCGCCAGCAGCCAAGATCGGGACAGGAATTCACCCCTCCACTTT. Its translation is CASSQDRDRNSPLHF.

Ten or more counts support this clonotype. The junction differs from germline at one of its ends, possibly a read error. CDR3 bases: TGTGCCAGCAGCCTCGGACAGTATCAGCCCCAGCATTTT. It codes for CASSLGQYQPQHF. V usage is TRBV5-1 and J usage is TRBJ1-5, with D perhaps matching TRBD1 (6 bases). The CDR3 is 13 amino acids. Germline V gene lookup returns CDR1 SGHRS and CDR2 YFSETQ.

This clonotype was observed a handful of times. V is TRBV7-6 and J is TRBJ2-3; no clear D. V lost 1 base and J lost 0, with 8 bases in between. CDR3 length: 15 amino acids. The V gene's germline CDR1 is SGHVS and CDR2 FNYEAQ. CDR3 bases: TGTGCCAGCAGCTTAGAAGCAGCTAGCACAGATACGCAGTATTTT. Its protein is CASSLEAASTDTQYF.

This clonotype was observed many times. The DNA of the CDR3 is TGTGCCAGCAGTGTGGGCAGTCTAGATAGCAATCAGCCCCAGCATTTT. Encoded protein: CASSVGSLDSNQPQHF. The chain recombines TRBV2 with TRBJ1-5; unclear D gene. V lost 4 bases to trimming and J lost 0 bases, with 13 bases between them. Germline lookup yields CDR1 SNHLY and CDR2 FYNNEI. The CDR3 is made up of 16 amino acids.

This clonotype was detected only a few times. This chain connects TRBV10-3 to TRBJ2-5; D gene ambiguous. The CDR3 runs 14 residues. V was shortened by 2 bases and J by 4 bases, with 11 bases between the two germline ends. Germline CDR1 ENHRY, CDR2 SYGVKD. CDR3 amino acids: CAISEPEKGETQYF. The CDR3 DNA follows: TGTGCCATCAGTGAGCCGGAAAAGGGAGAGACCCAGTACTTC.

This clonotype was picked up many times. This sequence joins TRBV28 and TRBJ1-5; TRBD1 might be the D (6 bases). The germline V gene encodes CDR1 MDHEN and CDR2 SYDVKM. Trimming pared 6 bases from V and 3 bases from J, leaving 15 bases between. CDR3 length: 15 residues. DNA for the CDR3: TGTGCCAGCAGACCTACAACAGGGTTCAATCAGCCCCAGCATTTT. It translates to CASRPTTGFNQPQHF.